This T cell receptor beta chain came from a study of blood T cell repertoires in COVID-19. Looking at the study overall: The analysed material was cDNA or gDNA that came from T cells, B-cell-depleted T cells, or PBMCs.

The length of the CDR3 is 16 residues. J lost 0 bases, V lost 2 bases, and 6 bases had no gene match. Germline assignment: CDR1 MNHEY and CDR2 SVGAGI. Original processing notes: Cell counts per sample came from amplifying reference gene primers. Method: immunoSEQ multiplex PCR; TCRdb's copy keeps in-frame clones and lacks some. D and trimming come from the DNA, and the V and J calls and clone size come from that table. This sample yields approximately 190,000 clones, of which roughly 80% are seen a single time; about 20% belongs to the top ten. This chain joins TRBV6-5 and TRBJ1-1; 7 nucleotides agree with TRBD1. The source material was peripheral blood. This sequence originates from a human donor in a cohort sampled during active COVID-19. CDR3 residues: CASSYRWDSLNTEAFF. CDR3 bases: TGTGCCAGCAGTTACCGATGGGACAGTCTGAACACTGAAGCTTTCTTT.